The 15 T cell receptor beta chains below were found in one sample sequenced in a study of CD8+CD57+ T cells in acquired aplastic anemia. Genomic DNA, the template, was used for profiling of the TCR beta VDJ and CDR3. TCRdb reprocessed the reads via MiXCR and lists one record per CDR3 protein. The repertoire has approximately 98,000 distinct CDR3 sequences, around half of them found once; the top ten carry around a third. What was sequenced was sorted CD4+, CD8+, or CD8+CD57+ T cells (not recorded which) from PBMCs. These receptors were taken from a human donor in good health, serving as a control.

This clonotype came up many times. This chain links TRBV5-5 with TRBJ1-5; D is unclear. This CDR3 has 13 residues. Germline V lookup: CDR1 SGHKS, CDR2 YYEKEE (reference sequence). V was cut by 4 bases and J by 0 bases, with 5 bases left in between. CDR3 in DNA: TGTGCCAGCAGCCCGGATAGCAATCAGCCCCAGCATTTT. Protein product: CASSPDSNQPQHF. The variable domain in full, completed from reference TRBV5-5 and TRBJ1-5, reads DAGVTQSPTHLIKTRGQQVTLRCSPISGHKSVSWYQQVLGQGPQFIFQYYEKEERGRGNFPDRFSARQFPNYSSELNVNALLLGDSALYLCASSPDSNQPQHFGDGTRLSIL.

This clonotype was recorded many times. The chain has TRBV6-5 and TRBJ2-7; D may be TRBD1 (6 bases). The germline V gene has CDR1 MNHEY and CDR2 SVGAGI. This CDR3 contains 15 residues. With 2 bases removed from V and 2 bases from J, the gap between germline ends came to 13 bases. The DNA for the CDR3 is TGTGCCAGCAGTTACCTGGCAGGGGCGACCTACGAGCAGTACTTC. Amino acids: CASSYLAGATYEQYF.

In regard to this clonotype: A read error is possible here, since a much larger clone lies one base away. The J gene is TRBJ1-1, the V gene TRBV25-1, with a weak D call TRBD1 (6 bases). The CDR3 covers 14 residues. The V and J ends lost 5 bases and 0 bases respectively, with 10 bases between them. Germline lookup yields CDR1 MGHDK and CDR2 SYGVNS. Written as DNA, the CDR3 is TGTGCCAGCAGTTCCGGGACATTGAACACTGAAGCTTTCTTT. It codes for CASSSGTLNTEAFF.

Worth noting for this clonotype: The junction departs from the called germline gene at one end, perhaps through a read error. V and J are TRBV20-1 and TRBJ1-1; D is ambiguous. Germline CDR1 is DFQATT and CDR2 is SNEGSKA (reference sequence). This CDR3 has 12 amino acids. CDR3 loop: CSIQIPNTEVFF. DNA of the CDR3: TGCAGCATACAGATCCCAAACACTGAAGTTTTCTTT.

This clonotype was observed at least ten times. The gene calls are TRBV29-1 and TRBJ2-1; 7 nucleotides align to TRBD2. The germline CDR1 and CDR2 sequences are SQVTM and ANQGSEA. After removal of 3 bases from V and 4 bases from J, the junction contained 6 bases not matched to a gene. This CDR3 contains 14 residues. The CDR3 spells CSVEGGGKYNEQFF. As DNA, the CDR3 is TGCAGCGTTGAGGGCGGGGGAAAGTACAATGAGCAGTTCTTC.

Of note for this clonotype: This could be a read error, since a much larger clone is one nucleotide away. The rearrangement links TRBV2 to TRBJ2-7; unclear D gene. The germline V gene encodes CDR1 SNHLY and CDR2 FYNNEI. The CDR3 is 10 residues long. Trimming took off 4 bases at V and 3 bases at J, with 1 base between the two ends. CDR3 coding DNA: TGTGCCAGCAGTGTCTACGAGCAGTACTTC. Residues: CASSVYEQYF.

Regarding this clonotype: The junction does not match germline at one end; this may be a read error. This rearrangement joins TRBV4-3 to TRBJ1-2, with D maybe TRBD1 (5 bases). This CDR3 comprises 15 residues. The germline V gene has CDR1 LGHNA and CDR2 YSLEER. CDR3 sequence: CAGSQAGEGFYGYTF. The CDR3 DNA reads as TGCGCCGGCAGCCAAGCTGGGGAGGGGTTCTATGGCTACACCTTC.

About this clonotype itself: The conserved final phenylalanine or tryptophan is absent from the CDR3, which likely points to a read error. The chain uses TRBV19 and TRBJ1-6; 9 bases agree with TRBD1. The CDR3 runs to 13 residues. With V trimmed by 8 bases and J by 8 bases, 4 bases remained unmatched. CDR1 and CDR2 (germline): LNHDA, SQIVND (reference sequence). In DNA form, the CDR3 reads TGTGCCAGTTTGAGGGACAGGGATTCACCCCTCCACTCT. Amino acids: CASLRDRDSPLHS.

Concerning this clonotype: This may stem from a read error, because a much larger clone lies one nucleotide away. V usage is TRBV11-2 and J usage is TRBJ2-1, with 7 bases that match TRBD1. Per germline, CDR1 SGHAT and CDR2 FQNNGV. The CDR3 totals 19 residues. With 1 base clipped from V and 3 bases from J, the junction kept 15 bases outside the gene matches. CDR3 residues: CASSLVPPGQRVGYNEQFF. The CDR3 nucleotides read TGTGCCAGCAGCTTAGTTCCCCCGGGACAGAGGGTGGGCTACAATGAGCAGTTCTTC.

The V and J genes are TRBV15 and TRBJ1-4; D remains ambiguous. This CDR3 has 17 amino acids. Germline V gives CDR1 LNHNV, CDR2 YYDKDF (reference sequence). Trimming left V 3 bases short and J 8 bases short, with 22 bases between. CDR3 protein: CATSRELKRPGEEKLFF. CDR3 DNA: TGTGCCACCAGCAGGGAATTAAAGAGACCCGGGGAAGAAAAACTGTTTTTT.

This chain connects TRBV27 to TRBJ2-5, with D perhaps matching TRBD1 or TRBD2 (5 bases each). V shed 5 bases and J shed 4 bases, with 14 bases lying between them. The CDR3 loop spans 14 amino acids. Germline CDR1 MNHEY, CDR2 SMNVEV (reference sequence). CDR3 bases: TGTGCCAGCAGTCCGGGGACGAAACTAGAGACCCAGTACTTC. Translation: CASSPGTKLETQYF.

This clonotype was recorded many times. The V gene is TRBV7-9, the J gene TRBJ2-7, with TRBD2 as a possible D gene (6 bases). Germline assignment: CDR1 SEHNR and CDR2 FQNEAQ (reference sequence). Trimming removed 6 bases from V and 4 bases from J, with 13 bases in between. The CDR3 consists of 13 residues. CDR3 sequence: CASSSFGGYEQYF. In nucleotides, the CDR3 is TGTGCCAGCAGTAGCTTCGGGGGTTACGAGCAGTACTTC.

In nucleotides, the CDR3 is TGCAGTGCTACCCGATCGAATTCACCCCTCCACTTT. This translates into CSATRSNSPLHF. This chain uses TRBV20-1 with TRBJ1-6; no definite D call. CDR3 length: 12 amino acids. The germline V and J ends were trimmed by 4 bases and 7 bases, with 8 bases remaining between them. Per the germline V gene, CDR1 is DFQATT and CDR2 is SNEGSKA (reference sequence).

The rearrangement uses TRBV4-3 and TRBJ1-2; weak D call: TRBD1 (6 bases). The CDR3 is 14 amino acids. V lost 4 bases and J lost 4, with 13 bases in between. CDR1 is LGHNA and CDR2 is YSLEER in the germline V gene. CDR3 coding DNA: TGCGCCAGCAGCCCAGGGGTCGGCAGCTATGGCTACACCTTC. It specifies CASSPGVGSYGYTF.

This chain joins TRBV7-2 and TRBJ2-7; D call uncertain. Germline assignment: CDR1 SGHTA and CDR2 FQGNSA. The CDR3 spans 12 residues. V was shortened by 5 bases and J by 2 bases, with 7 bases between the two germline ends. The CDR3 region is CASSIWPYEQYF. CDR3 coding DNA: TGTGCCAGCAGCATATGGCCCTACGAGCAGTACTTC.